The 30 T cell receptor beta chains in this list originate from one sample, sequenced in a study of radiotherapy plus CTLA-4 blockade in lung cancer. Method: immunoSEQ multiplex PCR; TCRdb's copy keeps in-frame clones and lacks some. The sample contains 55,000 to 75,000 clones, around 76% of which appear only once. Sequencing was performed on peripheral blood, taken from a patient treated with radiotherapy plus ipilimumab. The receptors stem from a human donor with non-small cell lung cancer whose response to radiotherapy plus ipilimumab could not be evaluated. Some clones in this sample may be carry-over from other donors' samples.

Notes on this clone: This same CDR3 is encoded by further DNA sequences in the sample. The gene calls are TRBV7-9 and TRBJ1-2, with 9 bases fitting TRBD1. CDR1 SEHNR and CDR2 FQNEAQ come from the germline V gene (reference sequence). V dropped 5 bases and J dropped 4; count of bases not matched to a gene: 2. The CDR3 is 13 amino acids. DNA for the CDR3: TGTGCCAGCAGCCTGGACAGGGGCTATGGCTACACCTTC. This translates into CASSLDRGYGYTF.

The CDR3 region has the DNA TGTGCCAGCAGCTACAGCCTATTTGAGGAAGCTTTCTTT. Translation gives CASSYSLFEEAFF. The genes are TRBV28 and TRBJ1-1; the D is unclear. Trimming took off 6 bases at V and 8 bases at J, with 16 bases between the two ends. The CDR3 is made up of 13 amino acids. Looked up from germline, CDR1 is MDHEN and CDR2 is SYDVKM. Full variable domain (rest looked up from reference TRBV28 and TRBJ1-1): DVKVTQSSRYLVKRTGEKVFLECVQDMDHENMFWYRQDPGLGLRLIYFSYDVKMKEKGDIPEGYSVSREKKERFSLILESASTNQTSMYLCASSYSLFEEAFFGQGTRLTVV.

J is TRBJ2-2 and V is TRBV29-1; 9 bases agree with TRBD2. Germline V gene lookup returns CDR1 SQVTM and CDR2 ANQGSEA. Trimming removed 7 bases from V and 1 base from J; junction bases left unmatched: 7. This CDR3 has 15 residues. CDR3 amino acids: CSALERGENTGELFF. CDR3 in DNA: TGCAGCGCTTTGGAGCGGGGGGAGAACACCGGGGAGCTGTTTTTT.

The chain has TRBV5-6 and TRBJ2-2; perhaps TRBD1 as D (5 bases). The CDR3 loop spans 14 amino acids. Germline V gene sequence: CDR1 SGHDT, CDR2 YYEEEE. Trimming took 8 bases from V and 0 from J, leaving 11 bases between them. The CDR3 is CASTGSSNTGELFF. DNA for the CDR3: TGTGCCAGTACAGGTTCCTCGAACACCGGGGAGCTGTTTTTT.

This rearrangement joins TRBV4-2 to TRBJ2-2, with 7 bases matching TRBD2. Germline V CDR1 and CDR2: LGHNA, YNFKEQ. The V segment lost 0 bases and the J segment 6 bases; nucleotides outside the gene matches: 13. CDR3 length: 18 residues. In DNA form, the CDR3 reads TGTGCCAGCAGCCAAGAAGAGCGGGGATTTGAGTCCGCCGGGGAGCTGTTTTTT. This sequence encodes CASSQEERGFESAGELFF.

The chain has TRBV6-1 and TRBJ1-3; 7 bases match TRBD1. J was trimmed by 0 bases and V by 2 bases; bases with no gene match: 10. Germline loops: CDR1 MNHNS, CDR2 SASEGT. CDR3 length equals 18 residues. CDR3 loop: CASSELSHPGGSGNTIYF. CDR3 DNA sequence: TGTGCCAGCAGTGAACTCTCCCATCCAGGGGGCTCTGGAAACACCATATATTTT.

The rearrangement joins TRBV5-1 to TRBJ2-1, with 11 bases aligning to TRBD2. There are 16 residues in the CDR3. The germline CDR1 and CDR2 sequences are SGHRS and YFSETQ. The trim removed 5 bases at V and 9 bases at J, leaving 13 bases unmatched. The CDR3 sequence: CASSIYTSGGIGEQFF. The CDR3 bases are TGCGCCAGCAGTATATATACTAGCGGGGGTATCGGTGAGCAGTTCTTC.

In regard to this clone: The same CDR3 is also encoded by other DNA sequences in this sample. This CDR3 is CASSSRTGIQETQYF. CDR3 nucleotides: TGTGCCAGCAGCTCTAGGACAGGGATCCAAGAGACCCAGTACTTC. This sequence joins TRBV5-4 and TRBJ2-5, with 8 nucleotides matching TRBD1. This CDR3 contains 15 residues. V trimming: 3 bases; J trimming: 1 base; junction bases outside the gene matches: 5. Germline V lookup: CDR1 SGHNT, CDR2 YYREEE (reference sequence).

The chain employs TRBV29-1 and TRBJ2-1, with 10 nucleotides matching TRBD2. This CDR3 comprises 14 residues. Trimming took 2 bases from V and 6 from J; bases not matched to a gene: 4. CDR1 is SQVTM, CDR2 ANQGSEA, per germline. The CDR3 here is CSVELAGERNEQFF. CDR3 coding DNA: TGCAGCGTTGAACTAGCGGGGGAACGCAATGAGCAGTTCTTC.

As concerns this clone: Other DNA sequences in the same sample also yield this CDR3. This chain uses TRBV5-1 with TRBJ1-6; 9 bases fit TRBD1. In germline, CDR1 is SGHRS, CDR2 YFSETQ. With V trimmed by 0 bases and J by 7 bases, 2 bases remained unmatched. This CDR3 is 15 amino acids long. In DNA, the CDR3 is TGCGCCAGCAGCTTGGGACAGGGGGTGAATTCACCCCTCCACTTT. Translated: CASSLGQGVNSPLHF.

This chain uses TRBV11-3 with TRBJ2-1; D call uncertain. V lost 4 bases and J lost 4, with 8 bases in between. The CDR3 length is 13 residues. CDR1 is SGHNT and CDR2 is YENEEA in the germline V gene. CDR3 DNA: TGTGCCAGCAGCTCTAACAGTTACAATGAGCAGTTCTTC. Translation: CASSSNSYNEQFF.

This chain uses TRBV15 with TRBJ1-2, with D possibly being TRBD1 (5 bases). Trimming cost V 3 bases and J 3 bases, with 11 bases left between them. The CDR3 extends over 14 amino acids. Germline V gives CDR1 LNHNV, CDR2 YYDKDF (reference sequence). This CDR3 reads CATSRGGTYYGYTF. In DNA, the CDR3 is TGTGCCACCAGCAGGGGCGGGACGTACTATGGCTACACCTTC. The whole variable domain, remainder taken from reference TRBV15 and TRBJ1-2, is DAMVIQNPRYQVTQFGKPVTLSCSQTLNHNVMYWYQQKSSQAPKLLFHYYDKDFNNEADTPDNFQSRRPNTSFCFLDIRSPGLGDTAMYLCATSRGGTYYGYTFGSGTRLTVV.

The chain has TRBV7-3 and TRBJ2-2; TRBD1 matches at 8 bases. This CDR3 region has 15 residues. CDR1 is SGHTA, CDR2 FQGTGA, per germline. V was clipped by 4 bases and J by 0 bases; unmatched bases: 1. Here the CDR3 reads CASSSQGANTGELFF. The DNA for the CDR3 is TGTGCCAGCAGCTCACAGGGGGCGAACACCGGGGAGCTGTTTTTT.

This rearrangement joins TRBV15 to TRBJ2-1, with 7 nucleotides matching TRBD2. In germline, CDR1 is LNHNV, CDR2 YYDKDF (reference sequence). V lost 1 base to trimming and J lost 7 bases; unmatched junction nucleotides: 7. The CDR3 has 15 amino acids. The CDR3: CATSRASLAENEQFF. Written as DNA, the CDR3 is TGTGCCACCAGCAGAGCCTCGCTAGCGGAAAATGAGCAGTTCTTC.

This clone appeared a single time. V is TRBV5-5 and J is TRBJ1-2, with unresolved D. Germline V gene sequence: CDR1 SGHKS, CDR2 YYEKEE (reference sequence). V was clipped by 0 bases and J by 6 bases, with 9 bases between them. The CDR3 spans 13 residues. The CDR3 DNA is TGTGCCAGCAGCTTGGCGGCTGGAGATGGCTACACCTTC. Protein: CASSLAAGDGYTF.

This clone was detected once. The CDR3 here is CASAGAGRVYNEQFF. CDR3 bases: TGCGCCAGCGCTGGCGCAGGGAGGGTGTACAATGAGCAGTTCTTC. V is TRBV5-1 and J is TRBJ2-1, with 7 bases matching TRBD2. V was clipped by 7 bases and J by 4 bases; unmatched bases: 11. The V gene's germline CDR1 is SGHRS and CDR2 YFSETQ. The CDR3 is made up of 15 amino acids.

The V call is TRBV7-9, the J call TRBJ2-3, with D possibly being TRBD1 (5 bases). Germline CDR1 SEHNR, CDR2 FQNEAQ (reference sequence). The CDR3 spans 14 residues. Deletions cut 3 bases from V and 4 bases from J, with 11 bases between. This CDR3 is CASSLAGKPDTQYF. The DNA for the CDR3 is TGTGCCAGCAGCTTGGCAGGGAAGCCAGATACGCAGTATTTT.

The rearrangement uses TRBV5-6 and TRBJ2-3, with D possibly being TRBD2 (5 bases). This CDR3 has 15 amino acids. From germline, CDR1 is SGHDT and CDR2 YYEEEE. The V end was cut by 1 base, the J end by 4 bases, with 13 bases between. The CDR3 nucleotides read TGTGCCAGCAGCTTGACCGGGATCGGGGCAGATACGCAGTATTTT. Amino acids: CASSLTGIGADTQYF.

V and J are TRBV5-4 and TRBJ2-5, with a weak D call TRBD1 (5 bases). The CDR3 length is 15 residues. V was clipped by 5 bases and J by 3 bases, with 17 bases between them. The V gene's germline CDR1 is SGHNT and CDR2 YYREEE (reference sequence). The CDR3 DNA follows: TGTGCCAGCAGAAGGCTGGGCCTACAGGAAGAGACCCAGTACTTC. Translating it yields CASRRLGLQEETQYF.

This chain joins TRBV7-8 and TRBJ2-1; D possibly corresponds to TRBD1 (5 bases). The germline V gene has CDR1 SGHVS and CDR2 FQNEAQ. CDR3 size: 15 residues. V shed 1 base and J shed 4 bases, with 11 bases lying between them. In DNA, the CDR3 is TGTGCCAGCAGCTTAGATGGGCAGGGATACAATGAGCAGTTCTTC. Translated, it gives CASSLDGQGYNEQFF.

This chain links TRBV6-5 with TRBJ2-7; D perhaps matches TRBD2 (5 bases). This CDR3 is built from 15 residues. Germline CDR1 is MNHEY and CDR2 is SVGAGI. With 5 bases removed from V and 2 bases from J, the gap between germline ends came to 16 bases. CDR3 nucleotide sequence: TGTGCCAGCAGTAGAATAGCGTCCCTAACCTACGAGCAGTACTTC. Translation: CASSRIASLTYEQYF.

This chain links TRBV28 with TRBJ2-2; D may be TRBD2 (7 bases). CDR3 length: 15 residues. Looked up from germline, CDR1 is MDHEN and CDR2 is SYDVKM. The V gene lost 7 bases and the J gene lost 3 bases, with 15 bases spanning the gap. This chain's CDR3 is CASTGGGGHTGELFF. The CDR3 nucleotides read TGTGCCAGCACCGGAGGGGGGGGACACACCGGGGAGCTGTTTTTT.

This chain uses TRBV7-9 with TRBJ1-4; D perhaps matches TRBD1 (6 bases). V lost 1 base and J lost 12, with 18 bases in between. The germline CDR1 and CDR2 sequences are SEHNR and FQNEAQ (reference sequence). The CDR3 sequence is 15 residues long. This CDR3 reads CASSLVGGHRKQLFF. Here the CDR3 DNA reads TGTGCCAGCAGCTTAGTAGGGGGACACCGCAAGCAACTGTTTTTT.

The rearrangement uses TRBV19 and TRBJ1-2, with D unresolved. The CDR3 loop spans 12 amino acids. Between the trimmed V and J ends, which lost 11 bases and 5 bases, there was a span of 15 bases. CDR1 and CDR2 from the germline V gene are LNHDA and SQIVND (reference sequence). CDR3 loop: CAVGLGLYGYTF. Written as DNA, the CDR3 is TGTGCCGTCGGACTTGGGTTGTATGGCTACACCTTC.

The chain uses TRBV19 and TRBJ2-3; maybe TRBD1 (5 bases). Trimming removed 7 bases at V and 4 bases at J, with 9 bases between. Germline CDR1 and CDR2: LNHDA and SQIVND (reference sequence). CDR3 length: 12 amino acids. The CDR3 is CASTPTADTQYF. In DNA, the CDR3 is TGTGCCAGTACCCCGACAGCAGATACGCAGTATTTT.

This clone appeared once. The junction differs from germline at one of its ends, possibly a read error. CDR3 DNA: TGCGGCTATGGGGGACAGGGGGAAACTGAAGCTTTCTTT. Protein sequence: CGYGGQGETEAFF. This chain links TRBV5-4 with TRBJ1-1, with TRBD1 matching 11 bases. Germline V gene lookup returns CDR1 SGHNT and CDR2 YYREEE (reference sequence). The CDR3 has 13 amino acids.

This sequence joins TRBV9 and TRBJ1-4; TRBD1 aligns across 9 bases. V trimming: 2 bases; J trimming: 12 bases; junction bases outside the gene matches: 2. The CDR3 loop spans 12 amino acids. Per germline, CDR1 SGDLS and CDR2 YYNGEE. The CDR3 is CASSVRQGELFF. DNA for the CDR3: TGTGCCAGCAGCGTTCGACAGGGGGAACTGTTTTTT.

This clone was observed once. One junction end disagrees with the germline gene, perhaps due to a read error. J is TRBJ2-1 and V is TRBV7-7, with a tentative D call TRBD2 (6 bases). The CDR3 spans 15 residues. In germline, CDR1 is SSHAT, CDR2 FNYEAQ (reference sequence). The CDR3 reads CASRPLGGVYNEQFF. The CDR3 DNA reads as TGTGCTAGCAGACCTCTAGGCGGGGTCTACAATGAGCAGTTCTTC. The full variable domain, its missing parts supplied by reference TRBV7-7 and TRBJ2-1, is GAGVSQSPRYKVTKRGQDVTLRCDPISSHATLYWYQQALGQGPEFLTYFNYEAQPDKSGLPSDRFSAERPEGSISTLTIQRTEQRDSAMYRCASRPLGGVYNEQFFGPGTRLTVL.

The chain is built from TRBV5-1 and TRBJ1-1; TRBD1 matches 9 bases. This CDR3 spans 15 amino acids. The ends lost 4 bases at V and 1 base at J; junction bases unmatched: 5. CDR1 is SGHRS and CDR2 is YFSETQ in the germline V gene. The CDR3 DNA reads as TGCGCCAGCAGCACACAGGGGGCGCGGAACACTGAAGCTTTCTTT. Its translation is CASSTQGARNTEAFF.

V gene TRBV9 combines with J gene TRBJ1-2; the D is unclear. V lost 0 bases and J lost 4, with 13 bases in between. This CDR3 region has 15 residues. The V gene's germline CDR1 is SGDLS and CDR2 YYNGEE. The CDR3 protein is CASSVATASRYGYTF. Here the CDR3 DNA reads TGTGCCAGCAGCGTAGCTACAGCCTCACGCTATGGCTACACCTTC. Together with reference TRBV9 and TRBJ1-2, the CDR3 gives the full variable domain: DSGVTQTPKHLITATGQRVTLRCSPRSGDLSVYWYQQSLDQGLQFLIQYYNGEERAKGNILERFSAQQFPDLHSELNLSSLELGDSALYFCASSVATASRYGYTFGSGTRLTVV.